This T cell receptor (beta chain) was found in a study of blood T cells in healthy people across ages. As to this clonotype: Its antigen is unidentified.

Notes on the study in general: As age increased, TCR beta diversity per million T cells fell in a roughly linear fashion.

It was with a sample-barcoded 5' primer and a J-beta primer mix that a second PCR of about 7 to 12 cycles was run. Carrying 12 random nucleotides, a template-switch adaptor labeled each individual cDNA molecule. TCRdb reprocessed the 5' RACE reads via MiXCR and lists one record per CDR3 protein. The sample has roughly 700,000 distinct CDR3 sequences; 45% to 50% are singletons. Germline V gene sequence: CDR1 MDHEN, CDR2 SYDVKM. The CDR3 contains 15 residues. V was clipped by 2 bases and J by 4 bases, with 15 bases between them. Input material: blood. The sequence was obtained from a woman aged 55-69 years in good health. This sequence joins TRBV28 and TRBJ2-7, with D perhaps matching TRBD1 or TRBD2 (6 bases each). CDR3 in amino acids: CASSLELGGLYEQYF. The CDR3 region has the DNA TGTGCCAGCAGTTTAGAGTTAGGGGGGTTATACGAGCAGTACTTC.